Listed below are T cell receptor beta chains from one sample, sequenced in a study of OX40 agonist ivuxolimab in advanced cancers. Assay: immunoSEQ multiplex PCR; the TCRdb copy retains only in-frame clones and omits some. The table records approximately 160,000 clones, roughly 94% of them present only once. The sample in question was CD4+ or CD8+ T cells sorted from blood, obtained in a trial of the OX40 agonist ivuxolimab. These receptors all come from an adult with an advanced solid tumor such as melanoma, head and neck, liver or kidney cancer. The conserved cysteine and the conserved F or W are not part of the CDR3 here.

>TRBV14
ASSPGLAGLRQY
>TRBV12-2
ASLLRGYTGELF
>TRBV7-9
ASSLGGAPSSYNEQF
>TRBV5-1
ASSFDRDRNGYT
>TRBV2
APRRGAAGNTIY
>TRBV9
ASSVTGGGPPDTQY
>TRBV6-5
ASSFSRSRLNTEAF
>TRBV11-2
ASRSPRASGRGEQF
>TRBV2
ASSEALAPWLAGVVETQY
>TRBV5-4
ASSQSGVGDTQY
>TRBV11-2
ASGGQAEAF
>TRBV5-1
ASSLAASGASYEQY
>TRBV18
ASSPQGGAGSEAF
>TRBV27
ASRSGSWADTQY
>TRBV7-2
ASSLAGGLAGYT
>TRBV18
ASSPRVGGYT
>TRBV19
ASSIEQGVGQY
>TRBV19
ASSTAGRGRFTETQY
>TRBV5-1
ASSLGQDEKLF
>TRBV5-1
ASSFEGGAEQF
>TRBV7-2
ASSLGQGRRETQY
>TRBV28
ASSGTTNYGYT
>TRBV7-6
ASSLQGTSTDTQY
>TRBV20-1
SATGGGTQY
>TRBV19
ASSIVLPVNTEAF
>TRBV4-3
ASSQDLGPADAF
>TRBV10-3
AVSPWRDQSYEQY
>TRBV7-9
ASSLPLTGHVFSYT
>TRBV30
ACPPGSRYGYT
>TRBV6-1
ASHTGNSPLH
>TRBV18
ASSHGQDDNEKLF
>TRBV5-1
ASSLSRTNTGELF
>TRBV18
ASSPADRVYNEQF
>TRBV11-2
ASSPRGVPYTDTQY
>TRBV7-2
ASSFDRQYVAELF
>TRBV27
ASSLSGWDKDEKLF
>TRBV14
ASSQDSPSTDTQY
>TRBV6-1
ASHARGNTEAF
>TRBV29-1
SVFLAGGGYGYT
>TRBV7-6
ASSQGSGQETQY
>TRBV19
ASSIRTVRGWTEAF
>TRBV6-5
ASSPGFNYGYT
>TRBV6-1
ASDRQGTTGELF
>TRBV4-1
ASSQLTGSSYEQY
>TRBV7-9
ASRVQGPLNTEAF
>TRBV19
ASSSDVSGYEQY
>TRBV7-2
ASSKTGGPGNTIY
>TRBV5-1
ASRDYGTSVYNEQF